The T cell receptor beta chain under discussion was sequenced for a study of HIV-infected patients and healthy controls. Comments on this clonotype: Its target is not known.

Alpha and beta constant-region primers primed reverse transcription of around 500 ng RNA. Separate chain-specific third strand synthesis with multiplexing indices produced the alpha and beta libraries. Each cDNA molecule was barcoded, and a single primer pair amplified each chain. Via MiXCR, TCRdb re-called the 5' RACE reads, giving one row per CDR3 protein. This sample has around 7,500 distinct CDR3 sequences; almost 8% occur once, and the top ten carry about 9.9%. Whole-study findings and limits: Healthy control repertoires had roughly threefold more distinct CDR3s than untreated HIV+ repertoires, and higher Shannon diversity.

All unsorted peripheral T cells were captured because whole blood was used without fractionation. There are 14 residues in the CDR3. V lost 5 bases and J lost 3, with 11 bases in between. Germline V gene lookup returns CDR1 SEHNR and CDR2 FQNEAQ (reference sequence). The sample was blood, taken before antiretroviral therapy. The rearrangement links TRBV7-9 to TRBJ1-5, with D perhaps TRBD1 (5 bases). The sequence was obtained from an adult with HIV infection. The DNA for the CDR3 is TGTGCCAGCAGCCACACAGGAGACAATCAGCCCCAGCATTTT. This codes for CASSHTGDNQPQHF.